The 10 T cell receptor beta chains in this list originate from one sample, sequenced in a study of T cells after yellow fever vaccination. One entry per CDR3 protein, called by TCRdb with MiXCR from the 5' RACE reads. Altogether roughly 520,000 distinct CDR3 sequences are present, less than 25% being singletons, with the ten largest covering roughly 16%. The specimen comprised PBMCs, sampled less than 25 days after the first yellow fever vaccination. The source of these receptors is a man between 18 and 35 years old who received the YFV17D yellow fever vaccine.

In this sample, this clonotype turned up a few times. This chain uses TRBV20-1 with TRBJ2-7; the match to TRBD1 covers 8 bases. Trimming removed 5 bases from V and 2 bases from J; junction bases left unmatched: 11. CDR1 DFQATT and CDR2 SNEGSKA come from the germline V gene (reference sequence). The CDR3 is 15 amino acids. The CDR3 reads CSAGLVGTGTYEQYF. The DNA for the CDR3 is TGCAGTGCTGGGCTGGTCGGGACAGGAACCTACGAGCAGTACTTC.

The rearrangement uses TRBV9 and TRBJ2-3, with 11 bases that match TRBD2. The CDR3 has 16 residues. V shed 3 bases and J 2 bases; nucleotides not matched to a gene: 5. CDR1 and CDR2 (germline): SGDLS, YYNGEE. CDR3 in DNA: TGTGCCAGCAGCGATGGGACTAGCGGACTCACAGATACGCAGTATTTT. The encoded protein is CASSDGTSGLTDTQYF.

CDR3 sequence (DNA): TGTGCCAGCAGCTTAGTAACTAGGCTGAGGCAGACCCAGTACTTC. It yields the protein CASSLVTRLRQTQYF. The chain has TRBV7-9 and TRBJ2-5, with D possibly TRBD2 on 5 matching bases. The CDR3 contains 15 residues. Per germline, CDR1 SEHNR and CDR2 FQNEAQ (reference sequence). V lost 1 base, J lost 6 bases, and 15 bases lay in between.

This clonotype has just a few counts. The gene calls are TRBV5-1 and TRBJ2-1, with D perhaps matching TRBD2 (6 bases). Deletions cut 5 bases from V and 0 bases from J, with 18 bases between. The CDR3 extends over 17 amino acids. In germline, CDR1 is SGHRS, CDR2 YFSETQ. The CDR3 loop reads CASSFGVAVSSYNEQFF. The CDR3 coding sequence is TGCGCCAGCAGTTTTGGGGTAGCGGTGAGCTCCTACAATGAGCAGTTCTTC.

V gene TRBV7-2 combines with J gene TRBJ2-3, with 10 bases fitting TRBD2. The V gene's germline CDR1 is SGHTA and CDR2 FQGNSA. The CDR3 has 15 amino acids. J lost 6 bases, V lost 2 bases, and 5 bases had no gene match. The CDR3 DNA reads as TGTGCCAGCAGCTTAAAGCGGGGGGGCCTGGATACGCAGTATTTT. Translated, it gives CASSLKRGGLDTQYF.

This sequence joins TRBV7-8 and TRBJ1-3, with D maybe TRBD1 (5 bases). The germline gives CDR1 SGHVS, CDR2 FQNEAQ. The V end lost 4 bases, the J end lost 2 bases, and 12 bases lay between the germline ends. The CDR3 loop spans 15 amino acids. The CDR3: CASSWWRGAGNTIYF. CDR3 sequence (DNA): TGTGCCAGCAGCTGGTGGAGGGGAGCTGGAAACACCATATATTTT.

This clonotype was counted only a few times. The chain is built from TRBV5-1 and TRBJ2-3, with D unresolved. CDR3 length equals 15 residues. V was clipped by 4 bases and J by 2 bases, with 14 bases between them. Germline V lookup: CDR1 SGHRS, CDR2 YFSETQ. CDR3 nucleotides: TGCGCCAGCAGCATCCGGACGATAGCCACAGATACGCAGTATTTT. Its protein is CASSIRTIATDTQYF.

This clonotype was seen a handful of times. This chain uses TRBV9 with TRBJ2-1; D perhaps matches TRBD1 (6 bases). Germline V CDR1 and CDR2: SGDLS, YYNGEE. The CDR3 contains 13 residues. V was trimmed by 4 bases and J by 5 bases, leaving 10 bases between them. The CDR3 protein is CASSWQGNNEQFF. The DNA for the CDR3 is TGTGCCAGCAGCTGGCAGGGGAACAATGAGCAGTTCTTC. Combining the CDR3 with reference TRBV9 and TRBJ2-1 gives the whole variable domain DSGVTQTPKHLITATGQRVTLRCSPRSGDLSVYWYQQSLDQGLQFLIQYYNGEERAKGNILERFSAQQFPDLHSELNLSSLELGDSALYFCASSWQGNNEQFFGPGTRLTVL.

The rearrangement joins TRBV6-6 to TRBJ2-1; D uncertain. The germline V gene encodes CDR1 MNHNY and CDR2 SVGAGI (reference sequence). This CDR3 region has 12 residues. The V end was cut by 0 bases, the J end by 10 bases, with 7 bases between. In nucleotides, the CDR3 is TGTGCCAGCAGTTACTCGATCCGGGAGCAGTTCTTC. Translating it yields CASSYSIREQFF.

The V gene is TRBV7-2, the J gene TRBJ1-3, with a tentative D call TRBD1 (5 bases). This CDR3 region has 14 residues. Germline V CDR1 and CDR2: SGHTA, FQGNSA. Deletions cut 4 bases from V and 4 bases from J, with 11 bases between. The CDR3 DNA reads TGTGCCAGCAGCTCTAATCAGGGAGGAAACACCATATATTTT. Translation gives CASSSNQGGNTIYF.